This is a list of T cell receptor beta chains from one sample in a study of shared clonotypes between healthy human individuals. Generated by immunoSEQ multiplex PCR, the TCRdb table keeps only in-frame clones and is missing some. The sample has about 2.5 million clones; around 93% are singletons. The sequencing sample was made of naive CD4+ T cells from PBMCs. Source of these receptors: a man aged 18 to 35 in good health. Some clones in this sample may be carry-over from other donors' samples. Each CDR3 is given with its conserved first and last residue. A D gene is named only where the DNA matches it firmly. Clone sizes are given selectively: once, few, many, or a class where the clone is expanded.

.,TRBV11-2,TRBD1,TRBJ2-2,TGTGCCAGCCTTTCCGGGACAGCCCCCGGGGAGCTGTTTTTT,CASLSGTAPGELFF
once,TRBV9,.,TRBJ1-1,TGTGCCAGCAGCGGGGGACGGGGAAACACTGAAGCTTTCTTT,CASSGGRGNTEAFF
.,TRBV10-3,TRBD1,TRBJ2-3,TGTGCCACCGCCGGGGCCAGGGGGCTTTCAGATACGCAGTATTTT,CATAGARGLSDTQYF
.,TRBV5-1,TRBD2,TRBJ2-7,TGCGCCAGCAGCTCGGGAGGGACTAGCGGGGGGTACGAGCAGTACTTC,CASSSGGTSGGYEQYF
.,TRBV5-4,TRBD1,TRBJ2-5,TGTGCCAGCAGTCCCGACAGGGGGACGAAGACCCAGTACTTC,CASSPDRGTKTQYF
once,TRBV19,TRBD1,TRBJ2-7,TGTGCCAGTAGTACACAGGGGATCTTCTCCGAGCAGTACTTC,CASSTQGIFSEQYF
.,TRBV6-4,TRBD1,TRBJ2-7,TGTGCCAGCAGCCCCGGGACAGGGTCCTACGAGCAGTACTTC,CASSPGTGSYEQYF
.,TRBV10-3,.,TRBJ1-4,TGTGCCACCCGGGCAGGCTTGTTAGAAAAACTGTTTTTT,CATRAGLLEKLFF
.,TRBV5-4,.,TRBJ2-5,TGTGCCAGCAGCTTGGGGTCCCCAGCTCAAGAGACCCAGTACTTC,CASSLGSPAQETQYF
.,TRBV28,.,TRBJ2-5,TGTGCCAGCAGGGGAGAGACCCAGTACTTC,CASRGETQYF
.,TRBV7-9,.,TRBJ2-4,TGTGCCAGCAGCCGGGGAGGAGGGCCGTTAAACATTCAGTACTTC,CASSRGGGPLNIQYF
.,TRBV11-2,.,TRBJ1-6,TGTGCCAGCAGCTCCCGCAGGGTTAAGATGGATTCACCCCTCCACTTT,CASSSRRVKMDSPLHF
.,TRBV28,.,TRBJ1-5,TGTGCCAGCAGTCTTAATAGCAATCAGCCCCAGCATTTT,CASSLNSNQPQHF
.,TRBV2,.,TRBJ1-2,TGTGCCAGCAGTATGACACGCGATCCTAACTATGGCTACACCTTC,CASSMTRDPNYGYTF
.,TRBV6-1,TRBD1,TRBJ2-1,TGTGCCAGCAGGACGAACAGGGGGCCTACCTTAGAGCAGTTCTTC,CASRTNRGPTLEQFF
.,TRBV12-5,.,TRBJ2-7,TGTGCTAGTATGGGGGACGGGAACTACGAGCAGTACTTC,CASMGDGNYEQYF
.,TRBV28,.,TRBJ1-3,TGTGCCAGCAGTTTACTTCACATCCTCTCTAGGTCTGGAAACACCATATATTTT,CASSLLHILSRSGNTIYF
once,TRBV11-2,.,TRBJ2-7,TGTGCCAGCAGCTTAGTGGTCGGGGCCCACCTCTCCTACGAGCAGTACTTC,CASSLVVGAHLSYEQYF
.,TRBV19,.,TRBJ1-1,TGTGCCAGTAGTCAACAGAGTCGGGGGACTGAAGCTTTCTTT,CASSQQSRGTEAFF
.,TRBV5-1,TRBD1,TRBJ1-1,TGCGCCAGCAGCTTCACCGGGACAGGGACTGAAGCTTTCTTT,CASSFTGTGTEAFF
.,TRBV6-6,.,TRBJ2-3,TGTGCCAGTTTAGAAAGGACTCGCACAGATACGCAGTATTTT,CASLERTRTDTQYF
.,TRBV30,TRBD1,TRBJ1-2,TGTGCTCGAGGACCAGGAGGGGGCCGATCCTATGGCTACACCTTC,CARGPGGGRSYGYTF
.,TRBV18,TRBD1,TRBJ2-7,TGTGCCAGCTCCCAAGGGGGGACAGGGGGCTCCGAGCAGTACTTC,CASSQGGTGGSEQYF
.,TRBV18,TRBD2,TRBJ2-1,TGTGCCAGCTCACTATTAGCGGGAGGGCCTGGTGATGAGCAGTTCTTC,CASSLLAGGPGDEQFF
.,TRBV29-1,.,TRBJ2-5,TGCAGCGTTGAAGGGTCAGGAGAGACCCAGTACTTC,CSVEGSGETQYF
.,TRBV11-2,TRBD1,TRBJ2-3,TGTGCCAGCAGCTCCCAGCGTGAAACAGGGGGCCGGGGAGATACGCAGTATTTT,CASSSQRETGGRGDTQYF
.,TRBV5-1,TRBD2,TRBJ2-1,TGCGCCAGCAGCTTGAACGGACTAGCGGATTACAATGAGCAGTTCTTC,CASSLNGLADYNEQFF
.,TRBV9,.,TRBJ2-2,TGTGCCAGCAGCGTAGGAATCCTCGGTACCGGGGAGCTGTTTTTT,CASSVGILGTGELFF
.,TRBV2,.,TRBJ1-4,TGTGCCAGCAGTAAACAGGGTTCGGGCGAAAAACTGTTTTTT,CASSKQGSGEKLFF
.,TRBV5-1,.,TRBJ2-2,TGCGCCAGCAGCTTGGTGGCAGGGACGACCGGGGAGCTGTTTTTT,CASSLVAGTTGELFF
.,TRBV30,TRBD1,TRBJ1-2,TGTGCCTGGGACGGGACAGGGATTGACGGCTACACCTTC,CAWDGTGIDGYTF
few,TRBV30,.,TRBJ1-3,TGTGCCTGGAGGGCCATGTCTGGAAACACCATATATTTT,CAWRAMSGNTIYF
.,TRBV18,TRBD1,TRBJ1-5,TGTGCCAGCTCACCAAGGGGGACCGGGACAGGGGACCTAAATCTTGGTCAGCCCCAGCATTTT,CASSPRGTGTGDLNLGQPQHF
.,TRBV18,.,TRBJ2-1,TGTGCCAGCTCACCAGAATTACCGGGCGAGTTCTTC,CASSPELPGEFF
.,TRBV5-1,.,TRBJ2-7,TGCGCCAGCAGCTTTGAAGGGGCGTACGAGCAGTACTTC,CASSFEGAYEQYF
.,TRBV30,.,TRBJ2-3,TGTGCCTGGATGGGTCAACTCTCCAGGGAGCATGTTTCGCAGTATTTT,CAWMGQLSREHVSQYF
.,TRBV4-2,.,TRBJ1-5,TGTGCCAGCAGCCAAGACCCACAGGGACAGCCCCAGCATTTT,CASSQDPQGQPQHF
.,TRBV5-1,.,TRBJ1-5,TGCGCCAGCAGCCTAGAGGGGCCCAATCAGCCCCAGCATTTT,CASSLEGPNQPQHF
.,TRBV10-3,.,TRBJ1-1,TGTGCCATCAGTGATCTAGGGAAATTAGGCAGACGGGACACTGAAGCTTTCTTT,CAISDLGKLGRRDTEAFF
.,TRBV5-4,.,TRBJ1-4,TGTGCCAGCAGCTTGGCCGGGGATGGTAATGAAAAACTGTTTTTT,CASSLAGDGNEKLFF
.,TRBV5-1,TRBD2,TRBJ2-7,TGCGCCAGCAGGGAGCGGGAGATGAAAGGGCAGTACTTC,CASREREMKGQYF
.,TRBV10-3,TRBD1,TRBJ2-7,TGTGCCATCAGTATCCGGGACAGGGAAACCTACGAGCAGTACTTC,CAISIRDRETYEQYF
.,TRBV5-4,TRBD2,TRBJ2-3,TGTGCCAGCAGCGCCACCGGGACTAGCGGGAGTCATTTT,CASSATGTSGSHF
.,TRBV2,TRBD1,TRBJ2-3,TGTGCCAGCCTAAGGGACAGGGGCACAGATACGCAGTATTTT,CASLRDRGTDTQYF
once,TRBV5-1,TRBD1,TRBJ1-2,TGCGCCAGCAGGGCCGGGACAGATCCTGGCTACACCTTC,CASRAGTDPGYTF
.,TRBV4-2,.,TRBJ2-7,TGTGCCAGCAGCCAAGATTGGGTGGGCACGGGGGCCTACGAGCAGTACTTC,CASSQDWVGTGAYEQYF
.,TRBV5-1,TRBD2,TRBJ2-1,TGCGCCAGCAGCCAGACTAGCGGGAGTACAAATGAGCAGTTCTTC,CASSQTSGSTNEQFF
.,TRBV5-3,TRBD1,TRBJ1-5,TGTGCCAGGGGGGACAGGGGCAATCAGCCCCAGCATTTT,CARGDRGNQPQHF
.,TRBV18,TRBD2,TRBJ2-7,TGTGCCAGCTCACCTGGACTAGCAGCGGCCTACGAGCAGTACTTC,CASSPGLAAAYEQYF
.,TRBV14,.,TRBJ2-5,TGTGCCAGCAGCCAAGGGCAGATCCAAGAGACCCAGTACTTC,CASSQGQIQETQYF
.,TRBV10-3,.,TRBJ2-5,TGTGCCATCAGCCTAGCAGAACAAGAGACCCAGTACTTC,CAISLAEQETQYF
.,TRBV7-2,TRBD1,TRBJ2-2,TGTGCCAGCAGCCCGGGGGACAGGGTCCGTAGCGGCGGGGAGCTGTTTTTT,CASSPGDRVRSGGELFF
.,TRBV25-1,.,TRBJ2-7,TGTGCCAGCAGTGAATCCGGGGGCCCCTACGAGCAGTACTTC,CASSESGGPYEQYF
.,TRBV28,.,TRBJ2-7,TGTGCCAGCAGAAGGATCGCCTCCTACGAGCAGTACTTC,CASRRIASYEQYF
.,TRBV5-1,.,TRBJ1-4,TGCGCCAGCCAAACAACTAATGAAAAACTGTTTTTT,CASQTTNEKLFF
.,TRBV7-2,TRBD1,TRBJ1-1,TGTGCCAGCAGCGGATCCGGGACAGCGAACACTGAAGCTTTCTTT,CASSGSGTANTEAFF
.,TRBV5-1,TRBD2,TRBJ2-7,TGCGCCAGCAGCTTGCCTAGCGGGAGCCTCTACGAGCAGTACTTC,CASSLPSGSLYEQYF
.,TRBV7-9,.,TRBJ2-2,TGTGCCAGCAGCGGGTGGAGGGGGCTCGCCGGGGAGCTGTTTTTT,CASSGWRGLAGELFF